One and the same sample provided the 32 T cell receptor beta chains below, sequenced in a study of cytomegalovirus exposure and HLA in healthy donors. The PCR made use of 60 Vbeta and 13 Jbeta primers. Using immunoSEQ multiplex PCR, the repertoire was profiled, and TCRdb retains in-frame clones only, with some absent. The sample has about 140,000 clones; roughly 79% are singletons. Material for sequencing was PBMCs. The receptors derive from a woman aged 40-49 years in good health and CMV-seronegative.

This rearrangement joins TRBV7-2 to TRBJ2-3, with 11 bases lining up with TRBD2. V shed 2 bases, J shed 0 bases, and the junction held 4 bases outside the gene matches. Per germline, CDR1 SGHTA and CDR2 FQGNSA. The CDR3 covers 17 residues. CDR3 protein: CASSLMGTSGSTDTQYF. The CDR3 DNA follows: TGTGCCAGCAGCTTAATGGGGACTAGCGGTAGCACAGATACGCAGTATTTT.

The chain joins TRBV7-3 to TRBJ2-7; 9 nucleotides align to TRBD1. The CDR3 loop spans 14 amino acids. The junction had 6 bases not matched to a gene; V was cut back by 6 bases and J by 3 bases. CDR1 and CDR2 (germline): SGHTA, FQGTGA. CDR3 DNA sequence: TGTGCCAGCAGTCCGGACAGGGGCAGCTACGAGCAGTACTTC. Translating gives CASSPDRGSYEQYF.

The chain recombines TRBV12-5 with TRBJ2-1, with 10 bases identical to TRBD2. The CDR3 covers 13 residues. Germline assignment: CDR1 LGHNT and CDR2 FRNRAP. J lost 7 bases, V lost 8 bases, and 5 bases had no gene match. The CDR3 region is CASSSGSTNEQFF. DNA for the CDR3: TGTGCTAGTTCTAGCGGGAGTACGAATGAGCAGTTCTTC.

V gene TRBV7-9 combines with J gene TRBJ1-1, with 12 bases identical to TRBD1. CDR3 length: 16 amino acids. Trimming took 4 bases from V and 10 from J; bases not matched to a gene: 13. Germline V gene data show CDR1 as SEHNR and CDR2 as FQNEAQ (reference sequence). The CDR3 DNA reads TGTGCCAGCAGCTCTCGTCCCGGGACAGGGGGCGGGGGAGCTTTCTTT. Amino acid sequence: CASSSRPGTGGGGAFF.

The J gene is TRBJ1-5, the V gene TRBV9; 7 nucleotides agree with TRBD1. Trimming removed 3 bases from V and 1 base from J; junction bases left unmatched: 4. Looked up from germline, CDR1 is SGDLS and CDR2 is YYNGEE. This CDR3 is built from 15 residues. The CDR3 region has the DNA TGTGCCAGCAGCGCAGGACAGGCGAGCAATCAGCCCCAGCATTTT. Translated: CASSAGQASNQPQHF.

V is TRBV11-1 and J is TRBJ2-5; TRBD1 aligns across 7 bases. The V gene's germline CDR1 is SGHAT and CDR2 FQDESV (reference sequence). The CDR3 has 14 amino acids. V was pared by 4 bases and J by 5 bases, with 7 bases of the junction left unmatched. The CDR3 sequence is CASSSGQAWETQYF. CDR3 DNA: TGTGCCAGCAGCTCCGGACAGGCGTGGGAGACCCAGTACTTC.

This clone has a handful of counts. The chain is built from TRBV4-3 and TRBJ2-1; 8 bases match TRBD1. The CDR3 contains 16 residues. In germline, CDR1 is LGHNA, CDR2 YSLEER. After removal of 4 bases from V and 4 bases from J, the junction contained 9 bases not matched to a gene. CDR3 DNA: TGCGCCAGCAGCCTCCACCCCGGACAGGGATACAATGAGCAGTTCTTC. Translated, it gives CASSLHPGQGYNEQFF.

The chain uses TRBV7-8 and TRBJ2-7; a weak D match, TRBD1 (6 bases). CDR1 is SGHVS, CDR2 FQNEAQ, per germline. V lost 5 bases, J lost 6 bases, and 17 bases lay in between. The CDR3 loop spans 14 amino acids. CDR3 residues: CASSPLRDISEQYF. The CDR3 DNA sequence: TGTGCCAGCAGCCCACTTAGGGACATATCCGAGCAGTACTTC.

This chain connects TRBV11-1 to TRBJ1-1; D gene ambiguous. CDR3 length: 13 residues. The germline CDR1 and CDR2 sequences are SGHAT and FQDESV (reference sequence). Between the trimmed V and J ends, which lost 3 bases and 5 bases, there was a span of 10 bases. CDR3 amino acids: CASSFHTGTEAFF. In DNA, the CDR3 is TGTGCCAGCAGCTTCCACACGGGGACTGAAGCTTTCTTT.

The chain combines TRBV7-9 with TRBJ1-2; 9 positions match TRBD1. Per germline, CDR1 SEHNR and CDR2 FQNEAQ (reference sequence). The CDR3 covers 14 residues. Losses at the gene ends were 3 bases for V and 8 bases for J; bases not matched to a gene: 7. This CDR3 reads CASSFQNRGRGYTF. In nucleotides, the CDR3 is TGTGCCAGCAGCTTCCAAAACAGGGGGCGAGGCTACACCTTC.

This clone was detected once. V usage is TRBV19 and J usage is TRBJ1-2, with 9 bases aligning to TRBD1. The CDR3 is made up of 16 amino acids. Germline-derived CDR1 and CDR2 are LNHDA and SQIVND (reference sequence). J was trimmed by 0 bases and V by 6 bases; bases with no gene match: 8. The CDR3 sequence is CASRTRGQGTNYGYTF. DNA for the CDR3: TGTGCCAGTAGGACCCGGGGACAGGGAACTAACTATGGCTACACCTTC.

The chain couples TRBV9 to TRBJ2-3, with 7 bases matching TRBD1. The CDR3 is 16 residues long. With 5 bases clipped from V and 1 base from J, the junction kept 10 bases outside the gene matches. Germline lookup yields CDR1 SGDLS and CDR2 YYNGEE. As DNA, the CDR3 is TGTGCCAGCAGTCGACAGGGACAAGCGCGCACAGATACGCAGTATTTT. Protein: CASSRQGQARTDTQYF.

This chain joins TRBV23-1 and TRBJ1-1; D may be TRBD1 (6 bases). TRBV23-1 carries the ORF label, with uncertain function. Trimming left V 0 bases short and J 4 bases short, with 12 bases between. The CDR3 covers 15 residues. The CDR3 region is CASSQSTSGATEAFF. Here the CDR3 DNA reads TGCGCCAGCAGTCAATCGACCTCAGGGGCCACTGAAGCTTTCTTT.

This sequence joins TRBV5-6 and TRBJ2-7; 10 bases align to TRBD1. V dropped 1 base and J dropped 3; count of bases not matched to a gene: 7. Germline values: CDR1 SGHDT, CDR2 YYEEEE. This CDR3 spans 16 amino acids. Written as DNA, the CDR3 is TGTGCCAGCAGCTTGAGATTAGGGACAGGGGTCTACGAGCAGTACTTC. Its translation: CASSLRLGTGVYEQYF.

The chain has TRBV18 and TRBJ2-7; the D gene is possibly TRBD1 (6 bases). The CDR3 is made up of 16 amino acids. Trimming stripped 3 bases from V and 6 bases from J, with 21 bases between. CDR1 is KGHSH and CDR2 is LQKENI in the germline V gene. In nucleotides, the CDR3 is TGTGCCAGCTCACCGCAAAACAGGGCTAGTAGCAGCGAGCAGTACTTC. It yields the protein CASSPQNRASSSEQYF.

The chain joins TRBV5-3 to TRBJ2-1; D gene ambiguous. TRBV5-3 is labeled an ORF, and its function is uncertain. V was clipped by 1 base and J by 5 bases, with 4 bases between them. The CDR3 runs 12 residues. CDR3 in DNA: TGTGCCAGAAGCTTGACAGACAATGAGCAGTTCTTC. This encodes CARSLTDNEQFF.

The rearrangement joins TRBV28 to TRBJ2-7; D perhaps matches TRBD2 (5 bases). Germline CDR1 reads MDHEN; CDR2 reads SYDVKM. Between the trimmed V and J ends, which lost 11 bases and 2 bases, there was a span of 10 bases. This CDR3 spans 11 amino acids. CDR3 sequence (DNA): TGTGCCGGAGGAGAGACCTACGAGCAGTACTTC. This gives the protein CAGGETYEQYF. The variable domain in full, with the rest retrieved from reference TRBV28 and TRBJ2-7, is DVKVTQSSRYLVKRTGEKVFLECVQDMDHENMFWYRQDPGLGLRLIYFSYDVKMKEKGDIPEGYSVSREKKERFSLILESASTNQTSMYLCAGGETYEQYFGPGTRLTVT.

The gene calls are TRBV5-4 and TRBJ2-5; 11 bases are shared with TRBD1. Judging by the DNA end, TRBJ2-7 fits better; the J call may be wrong. CDR3 length equals 15 residues. Germline CDR1 is SGHNT and CDR2 is YYREEE (reference sequence). CDR3 nucleotides: TGTGCCAGCAGCCCGGACAGGGGGCTCTCCTACGAGCAGTACTTC. Protein product: CASSPDRGLSYEQYF.

The rearrangement links TRBV13 to TRBJ2-1; 10 nucleotides line up with TRBD1. J lost 2 bases, V lost 5 bases, and 6 bases had no gene match. CDR1 is PRHDT, CDR2 FYEKMQ, per germline (reference sequence). The length of the CDR3 is 16 residues. In nucleotides, the CDR3 is TGTGCCAGCAGCACCTGGACAGGGGGGGCCTACAATGAGCAGTTCTTC. Translating it yields CASSTWTGGAYNEQFF.

A note on this clone: The junction and the germline gene differ at one end; a read error may be behind it. CDR3 sequence: CSSSLGWTSGRSSYEQYF. The CDR3 coding sequence is TGTTCCAGCAGCTTAGGTTGGACTAGCGGGAGGAGCTCCTACGAGCAGTACTTC. V is TRBV7-9 and J is TRBJ2-7; 14 bases are shared with TRBD2. The CDR3 runs 18 residues. Germline V lookup: CDR1 SEHNR, CDR2 FQNEAQ (reference sequence).

The CDR3 region is CASSGRISYEQYF. DNA for the CDR3: TGTGCCAGCAGCGGCAGGATCAGCTACGAGCAGTACTTC. The chain carries TRBV9 and TRBJ2-7, with unresolved D. Germline loops: CDR1 SGDLS, CDR2 YYNGEE. Trimming left V 3 bases short and J 3 bases short, with 10 bases between. The CDR3 is made up of 13 amino acids.

The chain carries TRBV27 and TRBJ2-7, with 10 bases that match TRBD2. Trimming at V came to 8 bases and at J to 6 bases, leaving 25 bases not matched to a gene. The V gene's germline CDR1 is MNHEY and CDR2 SMNVEV (reference sequence). This CDR3 region has 19 residues. CDR3 sequence: CASARLTVELAGSSSEQYF. CDR3 DNA sequence: TGTGCCAGCGCCCGCCTGACAGTTGAACTAGCGGGATCTTCCAGCGAGCAGTACTTC.

This chain uses TRBV16 with TRBJ2-1; 10 nucleotides align to TRBD1. The germline V gene has CDR1 KGHSY and CDR2 FQNENV. This CDR3 comprises 15 residues. V shed 5 bases, J shed 4 bases, and the junction held 5 bases outside the gene matches. CDR3 loop: CASSSGTGAYNEQFF. DNA of the CDR3: TGTGCCAGCAGCTCAGGGACAGGGGCGTACAATGAGCAGTTCTTC.

CDR3 protein: CASSSGDTGELFF. The CDR3 coding sequence is TGCGCCAGCAGCAGCGGTGACACCGGGGAGCTGTTTTTT. The chain recombines TRBV5-1 with TRBJ2-2; tentative D call: TRBD2 (5 bases). The CDR3 consists of 13 residues. Germline V gene data show CDR1 as SGHRS and CDR2 as YFSETQ. V was cut by 4 bases and J by 3 bases, with 7 bases left in between.

V usage is TRBV7-2 and J usage is TRBJ2-5, with D possibly being TRBD2 (6 bases). The better agreement between TRBJ2-7 and the DNA end casts doubt on the J call. CDR3 size: 15 residues. The germline V gene has CDR1 SGHTA and CDR2 FQGNSA. The CDR3, as DNA: TGTGCCAGCAGCTTAGTCCGGAGGGTCTGGGACGAGCAGTACTTC. Protein sequence: CASSLVRRVWDEQYF.

The table lists this clone with a count of one. The rearrangement uses TRBV28 and TRBJ2-7; D not certain. The CDR3 totals 12 residues. Looked up from germline, CDR1 is MDHEN and CDR2 is SYDVKM. The V end was cut by 1 base, the J end by 6 bases, with 7 bases between. CDR3: CASSLFRREQYF. The CDR3 nucleotides are TGTGCCAGCAGTTTATTCCGTCGCGAGCAGTACTTC.

The genes are TRBV2 and TRBJ2-3, with 7 positions matching TRBD1. Germline V gene lookup returns CDR1 SNHLY and CDR2 FYNNEI. This CDR3 spans 14 amino acids. V shed 3 bases and J 5 bases; nucleotides not matched to a gene: 5. CDR3 coding DNA: TGTGCCAGCAGTGATCTCACAGGGGTAGATACGCAGTATTTT. Translation: CASSDLTGVDTQYF.

The chain combines TRBV28 with TRBJ2-7; maybe TRBD2 (5 bases). V lost 1 base, J lost 3 bases, and 7 bases lay in between. The CDR3 sequence is 13 residues long. CDR1 is MDHEN and CDR2 is SYDVKM in the germline V gene. CDR3 loop: CASSLYGSYEQYF. The CDR3 bases are TGTGCCAGCAGTTTATATGGGAGCTACGAGCAGTACTTC.

The chain uses TRBV5-3 and TRBJ1-5; TRBD1 is a possible D gene (5 bases). TRBV5-3 is treated as an ORF (open reading frame) with a function not yet certain. There are 16 residues in the CDR3. V lost 0 bases and J lost 5, with 15 bases in between. The CDR3 loop reads CARSLDSGFRYQPQHF. In DNA form, the CDR3 reads TGTGCCAGAAGCTTGGACTCAGGGTTCAGGTATCAGCCCCAGCATTTT.

In its sample, this clone was seen once. The gene calls are TRBV15 and TRBJ2-7; D may be TRBD1 (5 bases). The V end lost 1 base, the J end lost 5 bases, and 12 bases lay between the germline ends. The CDR3 length is 14 residues. The germline CDR1 and CDR2 sequences are LNHNV and YYDKDF (reference sequence). This chain's CDR3 is CATSRGRVSDEQYF. CDR3 coding DNA: TGTGCCACCAGCAGAGGCAGGGTAAGCGACGAGCAGTACTTC.

V and J are TRBV5-1 and TRBJ1-3; D remains unclear. CDR1 SGHRS and CDR2 YFSETQ come from the germline V gene. Trimming took off 3 bases at V and 0 bases at J, with 10 bases between the two ends. This CDR3 has 15 residues. CDR3 sequence reads: CASSSQARSGNTIYF. The CDR3 DNA reads as TGCGCCAGCAGCTCCCAGGCTCGCTCTGGAAACACCATATATTTT.

The chain couples TRBV5-6 to TRBJ2-1; 11 nucleotides agree with TRBD2. CDR1 is SGHDT, CDR2 YYEEEE, per germline. V was pared by 1 base and J by 6 bases, with 0 bases of the junction left unmatched. CDR3 length: 14 residues. The DNA for the CDR3 is TGTGCCAGCAGCTTGACTAGCGGGAGCAATGAGCAGTTCTTC. As protein: CASSLTSGSNEQFF.